The 29 T cell receptor beta chains given below trace back to one sample, sequenced in a study of shared clonotypes between healthy human individuals. Naive CD8 populations comprised CD45RO-negative cells positively selected for CCR7, excluding terminally differentiated effector memory CD45RA+ cells. Profiling relied on immunoSEQ multiplex PCR, and the TCRdb table lists in-frame clones only, not all of them. The sample has about 1,900,000 clones, about 95% seen once. Sequencing was performed on naive CD8+ T cells sorted from blood. The receptors originated from a man aged 18 to 30 in good health.

This chain links TRBV19 with TRBJ1-5, with D possibly matching TRBD1 (5 bases). Germline CDR1 is LNHDA and CDR2 is SQIVND (reference sequence). The CDR3 consists of 17 residues. V was pared by 0 bases and J by 0 bases, with 12 bases between. CDR3: CASSIDRTRYSNQPQHF. The CDR3 coding sequence is TGTGCCAGTAGTATAGACAGGACACGATATAGCAATCAGCCCCAGCATTTT.

The gene calls are TRBV27 and TRBJ2-2; TRBD1 is a possible D gene (5 bases). CDR3 length: 17 amino acids. Germline V gene sequence: CDR1 MNHEY, CDR2 SMNVEV (reference sequence). Trimming took 2 bases from V and 2 from J, leaving 15 bases between them. The CDR3 DNA reads TGTGCCAGCAGTTTAATAAGGGGAAGGCACAACACCGGGGAGCTGTTTTTT. Translated, it gives CASSLIRGRHNTGELFF.

The chain couples TRBV4-1 to TRBJ2-1, with TRBD2 matching over 7 bases. In germline, CDR1 is MGHRA, CDR2 YSYEKL. CDR3 size: 14 residues. The junction had 2 bases not matched to a gene; V was cut back by 3 bases and J by 3 bases. In DNA form, the CDR3 reads TGCGCCAGCAGCCATTCGGGGGGCTACAATGAGCAGTTCTTC. It codes for CASSHSGGYNEQFF.

As to this clone: At the DNA level, this CDR3 is encoded by other sequences in the same sample as well. V is TRBV27 and J is TRBJ2-1; D may match TRBD1 or TRBD2 (5 bases each). The CDR3 is 14 amino acids. The germline gives CDR1 MNHEY, CDR2 SMNVEV (reference sequence). Trimming took 6 bases from V and 0 from J, leaving 9 bases between them. The CDR3 here is CASSPGGSYNEQFF. In DNA, the CDR3 is TGTGCCAGCAGCCCTGGGGGCTCCTACAATGAGCAGTTCTTC.

This chain links TRBV6-6 with TRBJ1-1, with D hard to call. Trimming left V 0 bases short and J 0 bases short, with 8 bases between. There are 15 residues in the CDR3. Germline CDR1 reads MNHNY; CDR2 reads SVGAGI (reference sequence). The CDR3 loop reads CASSYSKEMNTEAFF. CDR3 DNA: TGTGCCAGCAGTTACTCGAAGGAGATGAACACTGAAGCTTTCTTT.

The V gene is TRBV15, the J gene TRBJ1-1; D not resolved. The ends were cut back, 1 base at V and 7 bases at J, with 10 bases in the middle. This CDR3 has 13 residues. In germline, CDR1 is LNHNV, CDR2 YYDKDF (reference sequence). In DNA form, the CDR3 reads TGTGCCACCAGCAGAGTTTTAGAATTTGAAGCTTTCTTT. This codes for CATSRVLEFEAFF.

This chain joins TRBV7-9 and TRBJ2-7, with 11 bases aligning to TRBD2. J was trimmed by 4 bases and V by 3 bases; bases with no gene match: 5. The germline gives CDR1 SEHNR, CDR2 FQNEAQ (reference sequence). The CDR3 is made up of 15 amino acids. Here the CDR3 reads CASSFGTSGGYEQYF. The CDR3 DNA reads TGTGCCAGCAGCTTTGGGACTAGCGGAGGTTACGAGCAGTACTTC.

The chain has TRBV7-8 and TRBJ1-6, with D unresolved. Germline V gene lookup returns CDR1 SGHVS and CDR2 FQNEAQ. V lost 1 base and J 10 bases, leaving 8 bases between the germline ends. The CDR3 contains 13 residues. The CDR3 sequence: CASSLENSSPLHF. The CDR3 bases are TGTGCCAGCAGCTTAGAAAACAGCTCACCCCTCCACTTT.

The chain is built from TRBV6-5 and TRBJ2-5; no reliable D call. V was pared by 5 bases and J by 5 bases, with 12 bases between. Germline lookup yields CDR1 MNHEY and CDR2 SVGAGI. The CDR3 is 13 amino acids. This chain's CDR3 is CASSGLPSETQYF. The CDR3 DNA is TGTGCCAGCAGTGGTCTACCCTCCGAGACCCAGTACTTC.

As for this clone: Additional DNA sequences in this sample encode the identical CDR3. The genes are TRBV7-9 and TRBJ1-4, with D perhaps TRBD1 (6 bases). The CDR3 covers 14 residues. Germline lookup yields CDR1 SEHNR and CDR2 FQNEAQ (reference sequence). V gave up 1 base and J gave up 7 bases, with 10 bases separating them. The CDR3 DNA is TGTGCCAGCAGCTTAGTGGGGGCAACTGAAAAACTGTTTTTT. As protein: CASSLVGATEKLFF. Filled out from reference TRBV7-9 and TRBJ1-4, the complete variable domain reads DTGVSQNPRHKITKRGQNVTFRCDPISEHNRLYWYRQTLGQGPEFLTYFQNEAQLEKSRLLSDRFSAERPKGSFSTLEIQRTEQGDSAMYLCASSLVGATEKLFFGSGTQLSVL.

V usage is TRBV21-1 and J usage is TRBJ1-5. TRBV21-1 is shown as a pseudogene. The CDR3 loop spans 16 amino acids. CDR3 DNA sequence: TGTGCCAGCAGTTCTTTCTCGGGGGTAAACAATCAGCCCCAGCATTTT. This encodes CASSSFSGVNNQPQHF.

J is TRBJ2-5 and V is TRBV28; D unclear. V was shortened by 6 bases and J by 4 bases, with 18 bases between the two germline ends. The CDR3 spans 15 residues. Looked up from germline, CDR1 is MDHEN and CDR2 is SYDVKM. This CDR3 is CASSLNTGHAETQYF. In DNA, the CDR3 is TGTGCCAGCAGCCTGAACACCGGCCACGCAGAGACCCAGTACTTC.

V is TRBV27 and J is TRBJ1-1; 9 nucleotides line up with TRBD1. Germline V lookup: CDR1 MNHEY, CDR2 SMNVEV (reference sequence). V lost 5 bases and J lost 6; bases outside the gene matches: 10. This CDR3 is 15 amino acids long. CDR3 protein: CASSPGRDRVPEAFF. The CDR3 bases are TGTGCCAGCAGTCCAGGCCGGGACAGGGTACCTGAAGCTTTCTTT.

This chain joins TRBV4-1 and TRBJ2-7, with D unresolved. The V gene's germline CDR1 is MGHRA and CDR2 YSYEKL. V lost 8 bases to trimming and J lost 4 bases, with 18 bases between them. The CDR3 has 14 residues. Here the CDR3 DNA reads TGCGCCAGCGCCCTACTGGCTGGTACTTACGAGCAGTACTTC. Translation: CASALLAGTYEQYF.

This clone has only one observation. The CDR3 DNA follows: TGTGCCAGCAGCTTAGATGCTAGATATCTAGCCAAAAACATTCAGTACTTC. Amino acids: CASSLDARYLAKNIQYF. The chain links TRBV11-2 to TRBJ2-4; D ambiguous. Germline assignment: CDR1 SGHAT and CDR2 FQNNGV. This CDR3 comprises 17 residues. V was pared by 0 bases and J by 0 bases, with 12 bases between.

This sequence joins TRBV2 and TRBJ1-2, with D maybe TRBD1 (6 bases). This CDR3 contains 10 residues. Germline V gives CDR1 SNHLY, CDR2 FYNNEI. V lost 6 bases and J lost 12, with 11 bases in between. CDR3 nucleotides: TGTGCCAGCAGCAGGGGTAGAAACACCTTC. The encoded protein is CASSRGRNTF.

This chain uses TRBV9 with TRBJ1-3, with unresolved D. The V gene's germline CDR1 is SGDLS and CDR2 YYNGEE. CDR3 size: 15 residues. V lost 2 bases and J lost 0, with 9 bases in between. CDR3 nucleotide sequence: TGTGCCAGCAGCGTCGACGAAAGCTCTGGAAACACCATATATTTT. Amino acid sequence: CASSVDESSGNTIYF.

The rearrangement joins TRBV6-6 to TRBJ2-5; D is unclear. CDR1 and CDR2 (germline): MNHNY, SVGAGI (reference sequence). Trimming removed 2 bases at V and 1 base at J, with 5 bases between. The CDR3 totals 13 residues. As DNA, the CDR3 is TGTGCCAGCAGTTACCTTGGCCAAGAGACCCAGTACTTC. Its translation: CASSYLGQETQYF.

This chain links TRBV29-1 with TRBJ1-2; D perhaps matches TRBD1 (5 bases). Germline V gene data show CDR1 as SQVTM and CDR2 as ANQGSEA. The germline V and J ends were trimmed by 5 bases and 0 bases, with 10 bases remaining between them. The CDR3 is 13 amino acids. The CDR3: CSVLDTANYGYTF. The CDR3 nucleotides read TGCAGCGTTTTGGACACTGCTAACTATGGCTACACCTTC.

The chain has TRBV18 and TRBJ1-4; 9 bases fit TRBD1. Germline V gene sequence: CDR1 KGHSH, CDR2 LQKENI. Unmatched junction bases numbered 3, after V lost 0 bases and J lost 7 bases. The CDR3 length is 15 residues. CDR3 region: CASSPPQGQGEKLFF. Written as DNA, the CDR3 is TGTGCCAGCTCACCACCACAGGGACAGGGTGAAAAACTGTTTTTT.

On this clone itself: Different DNA sequences within this sample yield the same CDR3. The chain is built from TRBV7-9 and TRBJ2-7; TRBD2 matches at 8 bases. The CDR3 sequence is 12 residues long. CDR1 is SEHNR, CDR2 FQNEAQ, per germline (reference sequence). The trim removed 6 bases at V and 4 bases at J, leaving 2 bases unmatched. The CDR3: CASRSGGYEQYF. The CDR3 nucleotides read TGTGCCAGCAGGTCGGGGGGGTACGAGCAGTACTTC.

CDR3 bases: TGTGCCTGGAGTTCAGAAATTGGGGGCAATCAGCCCCAGCATTTT. Translating gives CAWSSEIGGNQPQHF. The chain recombines TRBV30 with TRBJ1-5, with unresolved D. Germline V gives CDR1 GTSNPN, CDR2 SVGIG (reference sequence). V was clipped by 2 bases and J by 2 bases, with 13 bases between them. CDR3 length: 15 amino acids.

The chain is built from TRBV18 and TRBJ2-1, with D possibly TRBD1 on 5 matching bases. CDR3 length: 15 amino acids. Trimming shortened V by 6 bases and J by 4 bases, and 16 bases separated the two germline ends. Germline assignment: CDR1 KGHSH and CDR2 LQKENI. The DNA for the CDR3 is TGTGCCAGCTCCCCTACCCAGGGTTCGTACAATGAGCAGTTCTTC. Residues: CASSPTQGSYNEQFF.

The chain uses TRBV10-3 and TRBJ2-5; D might be TRBD2 (5 bases). Germline CDR1 reads ENHRY; CDR2 reads SYGVKD. The CDR3 runs to 15 residues. V shed 3 bases and J shed 2 bases, with 13 bases lying between them. The CDR3 reads CAISDPRENQETQYF. CDR3 coding DNA: TGTGCCATCAGTGACCCCCGGGAAAATCAAGAGACCCAGTACTTC.

This clone has only one observation. The chain links TRBV4-1 to TRBJ1-3; D uncertain. This CDR3 has 19 residues. Germline V lookup: CDR1 MGHRA, CDR2 YSYEKL. The V gene lost 6 bases and the J gene lost 0 bases, with 24 bases spanning the gap. This CDR3 is CASSKSPVNLPYSGNTIYF. The DNA for the CDR3 is TGCGCCAGCAGTAAGAGCCCAGTAAATCTTCCCTACTCTGGAAACACCATATATTTT.

This chain connects TRBV7-9 to TRBJ2-7; D possibly corresponds to TRBD2 (5 bases). Per germline, CDR1 SEHNR and CDR2 FQNEAQ (reference sequence). Trimming removed 8 bases at V and 7 bases at J, with 18 bases between. The CDR3 has 13 residues. The chain's CDR3 is CASGPEGGREQYF. For the CDR3, the DNA is TGTGCCAGCGGCCCGGAAGGAGGTCGGGAGCAGTACTTC.

CDR3 in DNA: TGTGCCAGCAGCTGGACAGGGGGCAACGAGCAGTACTTC. Translated: CASSWTGGNEQYF. The chain has TRBV6-6 and TRBJ2-7; 11 bases align to TRBD1. Germline-derived CDR1 and CDR2 are MNHNY and SVGAGI (reference sequence). CDR3 length equals 13 residues. With V trimmed by 6 bases and J by 5 bases, 3 bases remained unmatched.

The chain couples TRBV5-4 to TRBJ2-7, with 10 bases identical to TRBD2. The germline CDR1 and CDR2 sequences are SGHNT and YYREEE (reference sequence). V was clipped by 1 base and J by 6 bases; unmatched bases: 7. The CDR3 runs to 15 residues. This CDR3 is CASSLLEREGREQYF. Here the CDR3 DNA reads TGTGCCAGCAGCTTGCTAGAGCGGGAGGGCCGCGAGCAGTACTTC. Together with reference TRBV5-4 and TRBJ2-7, the CDR3 gives the full variable domain: ETGVTQSPTHLIKTRGQQVTLRCSSQSGHNTVSWYQQALGQGPQFIFQYYREEENGRGNFPPRFSGLQFPNYSSELNVNALELDDSALYLCASSLLEREGREQYFGPGTRLTVT.

The chain joins TRBV19 to TRBJ2-4, with a tentative D call TRBD2 (5 bases). The germline gives CDR1 LNHDA, CDR2 SQIVND (reference sequence). The CDR3 covers 14 residues. Trimming took 3 bases from V and 6 from J, leaving 12 bases between them. The CDR3 region has the DNA TGTGCCAGTAGTATCGAGGGCCCTCCAAACATTCAGTACTTC. Protein sequence: CASSIEGPPNIQYF. Full variable domain (outside the CDR3, taken from reference TRBV19 and TRBJ2-4): DGGITQSPKYLFRKEGQNVTLSCEQNLNHDAMYWYRQDPGQGLRLIYYSQIVNDFQKGDIAEGYSVSREKKESFPLTVTSAQKNPTAFYLCASSIEGPPNIQYFGAGTRLSVL.